This T cell receptor (beta chain) was documented in a study of shared clonotypes between healthy human individuals. The assay was immunoSEQ multiplex PCR, and TCRdb's table has in-frame clones only and misses some. This sample has around 2,100,000 clones, with about 94% found just once. Naive-designated CD8 cells lacked CD45RO, were positively enriched for CCR7, and omitted terminally differentiated effector memory CD45RA+ cells. Germline V gene lookup returns CDR1 SGHNT and CDR2 YYREEE (reference sequence). V dropped 4 bases and J dropped 4; count of bases not matched to a gene: 12. The CDR3 length is 16 residues.

The receptor's source is a man younger than 35 in good health. Sequences were obtained from naive CD8+ T cells sorted from blood. The chain has TRBV5-4 and TRBJ2-5; TRBD1 matches 8 bases. CDR3 region: CASSHSDRGSGETQYF. DNA for the CDR3: TGTGCCAGCAGCCATTCAGACAGGGGTTCCGGAGAGACCCAGTACTTC.